Below, 18 T cell receptor beta chains from the same sample are listed, as sequenced in a study of blood T cell repertoires in COVID-19. Repertoires were generated with immunoSEQ multiplex PCR, while TCRdb's copy carries only in-frame clones and drops some. The table records roughly 140,000 clones, 85% to 90% of them present only once. The sample was peripheral blood. Source of these receptors: a woman older than 75 with acute or convalescent COVID-19.

The chain couples TRBV6-5 to TRBJ2-3; TRBD1 matches at 8 bases. Germline V gives CDR1 MNHEY, CDR2 SVGAGI. The CDR3 loop spans 14 amino acids. The V and J ends lost 10 bases and 1 base, in that order; junction bases with no gene match: 7. This CDR3 reads CATAPGQGTDTQYF. DNA of the CDR3: TGTGCCACCGCCCCGGGACAGGGCACAGATACGCAGTATTTT.

This chain joins TRBV5-1 and TRBJ2-7; 11 nucleotides line up with TRBD1. Germline V CDR1 and CDR2: SGHRS, YFSETQ. Trimming at V came to 7 bases and at J to 5 bases, leaving 17 bases not matched to a gene. This CDR3 has 17 residues. In DNA, the CDR3 is TGCGCCAGCTCAAGATTACTTATTGGACAGGGGGCTGACGAGCAGTACTTC. Translated: CASSRLLIGQGADEQYF.

The J gene is TRBJ1-2, the V gene TRBV7-9; 7 bases are a match to TRBD1. The CDR3 length is 15 residues. The V gene's germline CDR1 is SEHNR and CDR2 FQNEAQ (reference sequence). With 5 bases clipped from V and 1 base from J, the junction kept 7 bases outside the gene matches. The CDR3 loop is CASSIGTAGNYGYTF. The CDR3 bases are TGTGCCAGCAGCATAGGGACAGCTGGTAACTATGGCTACACCTTC.

This chain uses TRBV19 with TRBJ1-2; D is possibly TRBD1 (6 bases). The V end was cut by 0 bases, the J end by 7 bases, with 18 bases between. The CDR3 covers 16 residues. Germline values: CDR1 LNHDA, CDR2 SQIVND (reference sequence). The chain's CDR3 is CASSIDRRGAVSGYTF. The CDR3 DNA follows: TGTGCCAGTAGTATAGATAGACGGGGGGCAGTGAGTGGCTACACCTTC. The whole variable domain, filled in from reference TRBV19 and TRBJ1-2, reads DGGITQSPKYLFRKEGQNVTLSCEQNLNHDAMYWYRQDPGQGLRLIYYSQIVNDFQKGDIAEGYSVSREKKESFPLTVTSAQKNPTAFYLCASSIDRRGAVSGYTFGSGTRLTVV.

The rearrangement joins TRBV7-3 to TRBJ1-6; D might be TRBD1 (5 bases). CDR1 and CDR2 (germline): SGHTA, FQGTGA. Trimming left V 5 bases short and J 5 bases short, with 13 bases between. The CDR3 contains 15 residues. CDR3 coding DNA: TGTGCCAGCAGCCCTCAGGGCGGGGATAATTCACCCCTCCACTTT. It is translated as CASSPQGGDNSPLHF.

The chain combines TRBV18 with TRBJ1-4, with D possibly being TRBD1 (5 bases). The V end was cut by 2 bases, the J end by 3 bases, with 10 bases between. The germline V gene has CDR1 KGHSH and CDR2 LQKENI. The CDR3 is 15 residues long. CDR3 residues: CASSPAGGANEKLFF. CDR3 nucleotide sequence: TGTGCCAGCTCACCAGCGGGGGGAGCTAATGAAAAACTGTTTTTT.

V and J are TRBV5-4 and TRBJ1-2; 7 positions agree with TRBD1. Looked up from germline, CDR1 is SGHNT and CDR2 is YYREEE (reference sequence). There are 14 residues in the CDR3. With V trimmed by 2 bases and J by 4 bases, 5 bases remained unmatched. The CDR3 DNA reads TGTGCCAGCAGCTTAGCCGGGACAGTCTATGGCTACACCTTC. As protein: CASSLAGTVYGYTF.

This chain connects TRBV5-4 to TRBJ2-3, with 7 bases aligning to TRBD2. The CDR3 spans 14 residues. Trimming took 1 base from V and 6 from J; bases not matched to a gene: 5. Germline V CDR1 and CDR2: SGHNT, YYREEE (reference sequence). CDR3 protein: CASSLLAGGDTQYF. CDR3 bases: TGTGCCAGCAGCTTGTTAGCCGGGGGGGATACGCAGTATTTT.

Here the CDR3 reads CASSLGTGDTDTQYF. The CDR3 nucleotides read TGCGCCAGCAGCTTGGGGACAGGGGATACAGATACGCAGTATTTT. The rearrangement joins TRBV5-1 to TRBJ2-3; 9 nucleotides align to TRBD1. This CDR3 is built from 15 residues. CDR1 is SGHRS, CDR2 YFSETQ, per germline. V lost 0 bases and J lost 3; bases outside the gene matches: 2.

V usage is TRBV9 and J usage is TRBJ1-2; TRBD1 is a possible D gene (5 bases). Trimming cost V 1 base and J 7 bases, with 17 bases left between them. The CDR3 covers 15 residues. Per germline, CDR1 SGDLS and CDR2 YYNGEE. The CDR3 DNA reads as TGTGCCAGCAGCGTACAGGGTACTGCTGCTGGTGGCTACACCTTC. Translated: CASSVQGTAAGGYTF.

The J gene is TRBJ1-2, the V gene TRBV7-2; 8 bases map to TRBD1. CDR3 length equals 15 residues. Trimming at V came to 5 bases and at J to 1 base, leaving 6 bases not matched to a gene. In germline, CDR1 is SGHTA, CDR2 FQGNSA. The CDR3 DNA reads TGTGCCAGCAGCCCCCGGACAGGGAATAACTATGGCTACACCTTC. This translates into CASSPRTGNNYGYTF. Looking up the rest from reference TRBV7-2 and TRBJ1-2 gives the full variable domain: GAGVSQSPSNKVTEKGKDVELRCDPISGHTALYWYRQSLGQGLEFLIYFQGNSAPDKSGLPSDRFSAERTGGSVSTLTIQRTQQEDSAVYLCASSPRTGNNYGYTFGSGTRLTVV.

This chain connects TRBV2 to TRBJ1-2, with TRBD1 as a possible D gene (5 bases). The germline V gene encodes CDR1 SNHLY and CDR2 FYNNEI. Trimming removed 6 bases from V and 2 bases from J, with 10 bases in between. This CDR3 spans 13 amino acids. CDR3 DNA sequence: TGTGCCAGCAGGTCTCGGGGGAACTATGGCTACACCTTC. Amino acid sequence: CASRSRGNYGYTF.

This clone was recorded once. This rearrangement joins TRBV5-8 to TRBJ1-6; weak D call: TRBD1 (5 bases). Germline values: CDR1 SGHTS, CDR2 YDEGEE. The V and J ends lost 6 bases and 0 bases respectively, with 10 bases between them. This CDR3 spans 15 amino acids. In nucleotides, the CDR3 is TGTGCCAGCACGCGTCAGGGCTCCTATAATTCACCCCTCCACTTT. It is translated as CASTRQGSYNSPLHF.

This sequence joins TRBV11-2 and TRBJ1-1; no firm D call. Germline V gene sequence: CDR1 SGHAT, CDR2 FQNNGV. The V gene lost 1 base and the J gene lost 3 bases, with 6 bases spanning the gap. The CDR3 sequence is 13 residues long. The CDR3 region is CASSLGRYTEAFF. CDR3 sequence (DNA): TGTGCCAGCAGCTTAGGCAGATACACTGAAGCTTTCTTT. Complete variable domain (other parts from reference TRBV11-2 and TRBJ1-1): EAGVAQSPRYKIIEKRQSVAFWCNPISGHATLYWYQQILGQGPKLLIQFQNNGVVDDSQLPKDRFSAERLKGVDSTLKIQPAKLEDSAVYLCASSLGRYTEAFFGQGTRLTVV.

The chain uses TRBV10-3 and TRBJ1-1; 7 bases line up with TRBD1. The CDR3 has 17 amino acids. Trimming took 10 bases from V and 0 from J; bases not matched to a gene: 17. Germline V lookup: CDR1 ENHRY, CDR2 SYGVKD. CDR3 DNA: TGTGCCACCCTGCGGTCCGGGACAGAGAGCTTGAACACTGAAGCTTTCTTT. Protein sequence: CATLRSGTESLNTEAFF.

The rearrangement uses TRBV9 and TRBJ1-2; D possibly corresponds to TRBD1 (6 bases). This CDR3 region has 14 residues. Trimming pared 3 bases from V and 1 base from J, leaving 10 bases between. Germline V gene sequence: CDR1 SGDLS, CDR2 YYNGEE. CDR3 sequence reads: CASSEGGFNYGYTF. The CDR3 nucleotides are TGTGCCAGCAGCGAGGGGGGGTTTAACTATGGCTACACCTTC.

This chain links TRBV9 with TRBJ2-7, with unresolved D. CDR1 is SGDLS and CDR2 is YYNGEE in the germline V gene. The CDR3 length is 14 residues. V was pared by 0 bases and J by 3 bases, with 10 bases between. The CDR3 loop is CASSVAVGSYEQYF. The CDR3 coding sequence is TGTGCCAGCAGCGTAGCAGTGGGCAGCTACGAGCAGTACTTC. Supplemented by reference TRBV9 and TRBJ2-7, the full variable domain reads DSGVTQTPKHLITATGQRVTLRCSPRSGDLSVYWYQQSLDQGLQFLIQYYNGEERAKGNILERFSAQQFPDLHSELNLSSLELGDSALYFCASSVAVGSYEQYFGPGTRLTVT.

This chain connects TRBV3-1 (or the pseudogene TRBV3-2) to TRBJ1-1; tentative D call: TRBD1 (6 bases). The ends were cut back, 1 base at V and 6 bases at J, with 12 bases in the middle. This CDR3 contains 14 residues. Germline assignment: CDR1 LGHDT and CDR2 YNNKEL (reference sequence). CDR3 coding DNA: TGTGCCAGCAGCCAAGCAGGGGTGGTCGCTGAAGCTTTCTTT. Translation gives CASSQAGVVAEAFF.